This passage covers 8 T cell receptor beta chains from one sample sequenced in a study of CDR3 diversity in severe acne. One entry per CDR3 protein, called by TCRdb with MiXCR from the PCR reads. The sample lists around 100,000 distinct CDR3 sequences; roughly half were seen once. The sample taken for sequencing was blood. These receptors were collected from a male donor with acne.

The chain couples TRBV20-1 to TRBJ1-1; no definite D call. Germline assignment: CDR1 DFQATT and CDR2 SNEGSKA (reference sequence). The CDR3 has 14 residues. The ends were cut back, 1 base at V and 1 base at J, with 10 bases in the middle. The chain's CDR3 is CSARVKITNTEAFF. DNA of the CDR3: TGCAGTGCTAGAGTAAAGATTACGAACACTGAAGCTTTCTTT.

The chain links TRBV6-2 or TRBV6-3 to TRBJ2-2; maybe TRBD1 (6 bases). Germline CDR1 is MNHEY and CDR2 is SVGEGT. The CDR3 runs 16 residues. Trimming took 0 bases from V and 4 from J, leaving 12 bases between them. CDR3: CASSYSWTAATGELFF. The CDR3 nucleotides read TGTGCCAGCAGTTACTCGTGGACAGCAGCCACCGGGGAGCTGTTTTTT.

The genes are TRBV7-8 and TRBJ2-5, with D possibly being TRBD1 or TRBD2 (6 bases each). The V gene's germline CDR1 is SGHVS and CDR2 FQNEAQ. V dropped 8 bases and J dropped 4 bases, with 14 bases sitting between them. The CDR3 sequence is 13 residues long. CDR3 region: CASAQEGGETQYF. The CDR3 DNA reads TGTGCCAGCGCACAGGAGGGGGGAGAGACCCAGTACTTC.

The rearrangement links TRBV15 to TRBJ2-7; 8 bases fit TRBD1. The CDR3 has 13 amino acids. The V and J ends lost 8 bases and 4 bases, in that order; junction bases with no gene match: 7. Germline V gives CDR1 LNHNV, CDR2 YYDKDF (reference sequence). This chain's CDR3 is CATSGRTGYEQYF. DNA for the CDR3: TGTGCCACCTCCGGTCGGACAGGGTACGAGCAGTACTTC.

This clonotype was detected only a few times. The conserved final phenylalanine or tryptophan is absent from the CDR3, which likely points to a read error. In DNA, the CDR3 is TGTGCCAGCACCCCGCTGTCCGGGACAAACCAAGAGACCCAGTACCTC. Translation gives CASTPLSGTNQETQYL. The chain recombines TRBV6-2 or TRBV6-3 with TRBJ2-5, with D possibly TRBD1 on 6 matching bases. V gave up 7 bases and J gave up 0 bases, with 18 bases separating them. Germline V gene data show CDR1 as MNHEY and CDR2 as SVGEGT. This CDR3 spans 16 amino acids.

Turning to this clonotype: A much larger clone lies one base from this, so it may be a read error. The DNA of the CDR3 is TGCGCCAGCAGCCGAGTAGGGGAGACCCAGTACTTC. This translates into CASSRVGETQYF. The chain carries TRBV4-1 and TRBJ2-5; D unresolved. This CDR3 spans 12 amino acids. CDR1 is MGHRA and CDR2 is YSYEKL in the germline V gene. The V gene lost 4 bases and the J gene lost 5 bases, with 8 bases spanning the gap.

This clonotype was counted at least ten times. As DNA, the CDR3 is TGTGCCAGCAGCTTAGCGGGGGGGCACAATGAGCAGTTCTTC. Its protein product is CASSLAGGHNEQFF. The rearrangement joins TRBV11-3 to TRBJ2-1, with TRBD2 identical over 8 bases. Germline V gene lookup returns CDR1 SGHNT and CDR2 YENEEA. The CDR3 totals 14 residues. V lost 1 base and J lost 5; bases outside the gene matches: 1.

This sequence joins TRBV19 and TRBJ1-4, with TRBD1 matching 9 bases. The CDR3 is 14 residues long. V dropped 5 bases and J dropped 10; count of bases not matched to a gene: 8. Germline V gene sequence: CDR1 LNHDA, CDR2 SQIVND (reference sequence). DNA of the CDR3: TGTGCCAGTAGTGCCGGGACAGGGAAAGGAAAACTGTTTTTT. This codes for CASSAGTGKGKLFF.